One and the same sample provided the 9 T cell receptor beta chains below, sequenced in a study of identical twins. TCRdb processed the 5' RACE reads anew with MiXCR; each CDR3 protein has one entry. The sample yields some 440,000 distinct CDR3 sequences, roughly a quarter seen once. The same data also went into a second study, on T cells expressing NK-cell markers.

The sequenced sample was CD4+ T cells sorted from blood. These receptors originate from a woman aged 18-29 years in good health.

This clonotype was found many times. This sequence joins TRBV12-3 or TRBV12-4 and TRBJ2-6; D possibly corresponds to TRBD2 (5 bases). The CDR3 loop spans 15 amino acids. The germline V and J ends were trimmed by 9 bases and 0 bases, with 12 bases remaining between them. This chain's CDR3 is CASDTGSSGANVLTF. In nucleotides, the CDR3 is TGTGCCAGTGATACGGGGAGCTCTGGGGCCAACGTCCTGACTTTC.

V is TRBV20-1 and J is TRBJ1-5; D perhaps matches TRBD1 (6 bases). From germline, CDR1 is DFQATT and CDR2 SNEGSKA (reference sequence). Between the trimmed V and J ends, which lost 5 bases and 4 bases, there was a span of 9 bases. The CDR3 runs 12 residues. The CDR3 spells CSAEQGNQPQHF. The CDR3 DNA reads as TGCAGTGCTGAGCAGGGGAATCAGCCCCAGCATTTT.

The chain has TRBV12-3 or TRBV12-4 and TRBJ2-1; D is possibly TRBD2 (7 bases). The V and J ends lost 3 bases and 7 bases respectively, with 16 bases between them. CDR3 length equals 15 residues. For the CDR3, the DNA is TGTGCCAGCAGTTTGCGTAGGGGGGGTGAAAATGAGCAGTTCTTC. This encodes CASSLRRGGENEQFF.

The chain links TRBV6-2 or TRBV6-3 to TRBJ2-3; 7 nucleotides align to TRBD1. Germline V gene sequence: CDR1 MNHEY, CDR2 SVGEGT. V gave up 6 bases and J gave up 2 bases; unmatched junction bases: 14. The CDR3 runs to 17 residues. CDR3 amino acids: CASRTPGQEEPTDTQYF. CDR3 in DNA: TGTGCCAGCAGGACCCCCGGACAGGAGGAGCCCACAGATACGCAGTATTTT.

This chain uses TRBV4-1 with TRBJ2-7; 8 positions match TRBD1. Germline CDR1 is MGHRA and CDR2 is YSYEKL. Trimming took 3 bases from V and 1 from J; bases not matched to a gene: 11. This CDR3 contains 17 residues. CDR3: CASSHNPRQGPSYEQYF. The CDR3 nucleotides are TGCGCCAGCAGCCATAACCCCCGACAGGGGCCGTCCTACGAGCAGTACTTC.

This rearrangement joins TRBV7-9 to TRBJ1-2; the D is unclear. The CDR3 is made up of 10 amino acids. Germline CDR1 reads SEHNR; CDR2 reads FQNEAQ (reference sequence). V lost 5 bases and J lost 8, with 6 bases in between. CDR3 DNA: TGTGCCAGCAGCCATAGCGGCTACACCTTC. Its translation: CASSHSGYTF.

This clonotype came up a few times. The chain employs TRBV5-1 and TRBJ2-5; TRBD1 matches 9 bases. The CDR3 contains 15 residues. Germline V CDR1 and CDR2: SGHRS, YFSETQ. V lost 2 bases, J lost 2 bases, and 4 bases stayed unmatched. CDR3 in amino acids: CASSLQQGAQETQYF. CDR3 coding DNA: TGCGCCAGCAGCTTACAACAGGGGGCACAAGAGACCCAGTACTTC.

V and J are TRBV9 and TRBJ2-5; D not certain. CDR1 and CDR2 from the germline V gene are SGDLS and YYNGEE. This CDR3 contains 12 residues. With 0 bases removed from V and 7 bases from J, the gap between germline ends came to 7 bases. The CDR3 here is CASSVGAGTQYF. CDR3 nucleotides: TGTGCCAGCAGCGTAGGGGCCGGGACCCAGTACTTC.

The chain uses TRBV5-1 and TRBJ2-1; D may match TRBD1 or TRBD2 (5 bases each). Germline V gene lookup returns CDR1 SGHRS and CDR2 YFSETQ. The CDR3 covers 13 residues. Trimming took 3 bases from V and 12 from J, leaving 16 bases between them. CDR3 amino acids: CASSSDAPGRQFF. The CDR3 nucleotides are TGCGCCAGCAGCTCGGATGCTCCGGGACGGCAGTTCTTC.